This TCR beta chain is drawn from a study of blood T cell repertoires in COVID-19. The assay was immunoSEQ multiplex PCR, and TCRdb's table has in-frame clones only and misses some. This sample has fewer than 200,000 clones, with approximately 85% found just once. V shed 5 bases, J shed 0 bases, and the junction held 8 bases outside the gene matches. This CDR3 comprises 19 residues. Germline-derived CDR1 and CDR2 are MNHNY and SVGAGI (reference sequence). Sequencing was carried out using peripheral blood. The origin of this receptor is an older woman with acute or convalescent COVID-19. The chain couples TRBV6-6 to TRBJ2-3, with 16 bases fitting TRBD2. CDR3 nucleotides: TGTGCCAGCAGTCTCGGGACTAGCGGGAGGGCCGTTAGCACAGATACGCAGTATTTT. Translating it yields CASSLGTSGRAVSTDTQYF.